This T cell receptor beta chain was captured in a study of blood T cell repertoires in COVID-19. Study details: Samples taken during acute and convalescent COVID-19 were collected in the United States, Italy and Spain. The cDNA or gDNA used as material had been derived from T cells, B-cell-depleted T cells, or PBMCs.

Germline V gene sequence: CDR1 SGHRS, CDR2 YFSETQ. This CDR3 has 15 residues. V shed 4 bases and J shed 0 bases, with 13 bases lying between them. Clinical history reported by participants formed the basis on which cohorts were assigned. In the source study's methods: Estimation of nucleated cell counts relied on the amplification of reference gene primers. Sequencing used immunoSEQ multiplex PCR; TCRdb keeps in-frame clones, though not all of them. That table supplies the V and J calls and clone size; D and trimming were determined from the DNA. The table includes roughly 210,000 clones, 87% detected once. This clone was seen only once.

This sequence originates from a man aged 30 to 45 in a cohort exposed to, infected with or recovered from COVID-19 (not recorded which). This chain connects TRBV5-1 to TRBJ1-2, with D perhaps matching TRBD1 (5 bases). Sequenced: PBMCs or T cells enriched from blood (not recorded which). CDR3 sequence reads: CASSPDGRANYGYTF. CDR3 nucleotide sequence: TGCGCCAGCAGCCCGGATGGCAGGGCTAACTATGGCTACACCTTC.